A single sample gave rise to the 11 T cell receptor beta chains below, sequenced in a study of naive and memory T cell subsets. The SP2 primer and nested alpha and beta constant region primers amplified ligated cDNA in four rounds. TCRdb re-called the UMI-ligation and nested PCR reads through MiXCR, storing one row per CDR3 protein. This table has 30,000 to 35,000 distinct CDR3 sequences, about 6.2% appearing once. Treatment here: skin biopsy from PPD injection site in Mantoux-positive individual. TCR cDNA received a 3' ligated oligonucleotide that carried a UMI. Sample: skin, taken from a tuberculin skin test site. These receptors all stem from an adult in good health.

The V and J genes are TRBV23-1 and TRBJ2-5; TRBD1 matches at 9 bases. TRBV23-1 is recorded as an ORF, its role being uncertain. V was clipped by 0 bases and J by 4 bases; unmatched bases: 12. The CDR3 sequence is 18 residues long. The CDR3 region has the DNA TGCGCCAGCAGTCAATCGTGCCCACAGGGGGCTCGTCGAGAGACCCAGTACTTC. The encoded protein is CASSQSCPQGARRETQYF.

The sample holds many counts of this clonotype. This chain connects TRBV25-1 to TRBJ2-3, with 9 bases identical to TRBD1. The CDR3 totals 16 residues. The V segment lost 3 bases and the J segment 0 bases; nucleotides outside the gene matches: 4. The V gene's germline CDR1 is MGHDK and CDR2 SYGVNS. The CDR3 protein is CASSDNRGRSTDTQYF. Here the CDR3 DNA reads TGTGCCAGCAGTGACAACAGGGGGCGCAGCACAGATACGCAGTATTTT.

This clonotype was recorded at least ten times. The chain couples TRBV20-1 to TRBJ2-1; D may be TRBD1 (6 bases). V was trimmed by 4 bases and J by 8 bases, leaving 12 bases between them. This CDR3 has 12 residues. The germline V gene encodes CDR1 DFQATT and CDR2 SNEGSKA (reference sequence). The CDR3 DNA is TGCAGTGCTACAAGGACAGCCGATGAGCAGTTCTTC. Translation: CSATRTADEQFF.

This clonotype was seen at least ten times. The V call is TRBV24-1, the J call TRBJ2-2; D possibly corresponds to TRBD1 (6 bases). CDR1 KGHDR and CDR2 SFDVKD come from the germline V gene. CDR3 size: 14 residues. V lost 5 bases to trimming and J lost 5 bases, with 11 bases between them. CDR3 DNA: TGTGCCACCAGTGCCGGGACAAGAACCGGGGAGCTGTTTTTT. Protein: CATSAGTRTGELFF.

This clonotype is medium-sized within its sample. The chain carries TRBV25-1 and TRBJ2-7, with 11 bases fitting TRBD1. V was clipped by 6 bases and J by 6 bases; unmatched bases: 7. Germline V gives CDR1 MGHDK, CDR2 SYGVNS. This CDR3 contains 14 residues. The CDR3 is CASRGQGDRGEQYF. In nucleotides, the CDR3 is TGTGCCAGCAGGGGACAGGGGGACAGGGGCGAGCAGTACTTC.

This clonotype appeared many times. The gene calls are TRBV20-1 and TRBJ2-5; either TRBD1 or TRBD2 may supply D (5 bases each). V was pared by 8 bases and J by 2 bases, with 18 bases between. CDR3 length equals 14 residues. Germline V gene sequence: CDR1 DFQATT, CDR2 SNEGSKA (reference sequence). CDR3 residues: CSLPDTGQQETQYF. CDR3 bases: TGCAGTCTCCCGGACACGGGGCAACAAGAGACCCAGTACTTC.

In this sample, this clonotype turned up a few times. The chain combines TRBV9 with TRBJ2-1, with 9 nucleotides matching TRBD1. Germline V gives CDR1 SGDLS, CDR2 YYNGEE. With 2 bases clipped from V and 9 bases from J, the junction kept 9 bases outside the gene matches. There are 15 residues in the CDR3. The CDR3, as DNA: TGTGCCAGCAGCGTTACGGGACAGGGTTATGGTGAGCAGTTCTTC. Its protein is CASSVTGQGYGEQFF.

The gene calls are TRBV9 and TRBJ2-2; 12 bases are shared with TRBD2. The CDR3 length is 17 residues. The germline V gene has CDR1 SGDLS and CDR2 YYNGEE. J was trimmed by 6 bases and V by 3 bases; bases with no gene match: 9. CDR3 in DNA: TGTGCCAGCAGCGATACATCTAGCGGGGGGGCTTCCGGGGAGCTGTTTTTT. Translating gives CASSDTSSGGASGELFF. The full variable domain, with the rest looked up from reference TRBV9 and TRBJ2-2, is DSGVTQTPKHLITATGQRVTLRCSPRSGDLSVYWYQQSLDQGLQFLIQYYNGEERAKGNILERFSAQQFPDLHSELNLSSLELGDSALYFCASSDTSSGGASGELFFGEGSRLTVL.

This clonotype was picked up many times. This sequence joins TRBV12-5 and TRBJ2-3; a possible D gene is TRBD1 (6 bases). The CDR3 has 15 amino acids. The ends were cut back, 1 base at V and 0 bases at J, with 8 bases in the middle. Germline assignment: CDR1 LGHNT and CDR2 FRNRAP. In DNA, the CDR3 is TGTGCTAGTGGTTTGGGGGGGCAGAGCACAGATACGCAGTATTTT. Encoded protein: CASGLGGQSTDTQYF.

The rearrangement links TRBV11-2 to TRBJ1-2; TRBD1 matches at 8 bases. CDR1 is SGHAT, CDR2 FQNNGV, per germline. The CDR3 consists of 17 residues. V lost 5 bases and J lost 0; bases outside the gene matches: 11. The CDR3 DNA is TGTGCCAGCAGCCCCGGACAGGGAGTCAATTCTAACTATGGCTACACCTTC. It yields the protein CASSPGQGVNSNYGYTF.

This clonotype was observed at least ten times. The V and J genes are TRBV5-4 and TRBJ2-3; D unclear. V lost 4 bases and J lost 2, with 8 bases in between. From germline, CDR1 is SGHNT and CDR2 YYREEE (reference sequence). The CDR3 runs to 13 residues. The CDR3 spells CASSSIPTDTQYF. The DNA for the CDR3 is TGTGCCAGCAGCAGCATACCCACAGATACGCAGTATTTT.